One and the same sample provided the 24 T cell receptor beta chains below, sequenced in a study of T-cell reconstitution after alpha-beta-depleted transplantation in children. Preparation of the TCRbeta library was carried out with unique molecular identifiers. TCRdb ran MiXCR on the PCR reads and lists one entry per CDR3 protein. Of 500,000 to 650,000 distinct CDR3 sequences listed, 13% were seen once; the top ten hold around 2%. Sample: PBMCs, mostly from graft donor cells, taken 360 days after TCRalphabeta/CD19-depleted stem cell transplant. The source is a male patient aged 5 to 17 who had a stem cell transplant for acute myeloid leukemia, so the T cells may come from the graft donor.

The chain has TRBV7-9 and TRBJ1-2; D remains unclear. Trimming removed 3 bases at V and 6 bases at J, with 14 bases between. There are 14 residues in the CDR3. Germline V gene sequence: CDR1 SEHNR, CDR2 FQNEAQ (reference sequence). CDR3 loop: CASSFVAPADGYTF. CDR3 DNA sequence: TGTGCCAGCAGCTTTGTAGCCCCTGCCGATGGCTACACCTTC.

This clonotype occurred a few times. The chain is built from TRBV28 and TRBJ2-7; D remains unclear. V lost 3 bases and J lost 6, with 21 bases in between. This CDR3 comprises 16 residues. Germline CDR1 reads MDHEN; CDR2 reads SYDVKM. The CDR3 here is CASSLVGKEPMGEQYF. The DNA of the CDR3 is TGTGCCAGCAGTTTGGTGGGGAAGGAACCTATGGGCGAGCAGTACTTC.

V gene TRBV12-3 or TRBV12-4 combines with J gene TRBJ1-2; 7 bases line up with TRBD1. The CDR3 has 14 amino acids. V was pared by 6 bases and J by 8 bases, with 12 bases of the junction left unmatched. The CDR3 reads CASSLTGTARGYTF. CDR3 bases: TGTGCCAGCAGCTTAACGGGGACAGCCCGAGGCTACACCTTC.

The chain uses TRBV18 and TRBJ2-2; 7 bases agree with TRBD1. The germline V gene has CDR1 KGHSH and CDR2 LQKENI. Germline trimming cut 2 bases from V and 3 bases from J; bases unmatched to any gene: 6. This CDR3 is 16 amino acids long. The CDR3: CASSPKRGPYTGELFF. CDR3 DNA: TGTGCCAGCTCACCAAAAAGGGGGCCTTACACCGGGGAGCTGTTTTTT.

This chain connects TRBV29-1 to TRBJ2-7, with TRBD2 identical over 9 bases. This CDR3 spans 16 amino acids. Losses at the gene ends were 3 bases for V and 1 base for J; bases not matched to a gene: 10. CDR1 is SQVTM, CDR2 ANQGSEA, per germline. CDR3 in amino acids: CSVEMPGLALSYEQYF. CDR3 DNA sequence: TGCAGCGTTGAGATGCCGGGACTAGCCCTTTCCTACGAGCAGTACTTC.

This clonotype was seen a handful of times. The V call is TRBV4-2, the J call TRBJ2-3; TRBD2 matches 8 bases. J lost 4 bases, V lost 5 bases, and 23 bases had no gene match. The germline V gene encodes CDR1 LGHNA and CDR2 YNFKEQ. The CDR3 totals 20 residues. The CDR3 reads CASSGVKPGLVLVAPDTQYF. DNA for the CDR3: TGTGCCAGCAGCGGGGTGAAACCGGGACTAGTATTAGTCGCGCCAGATACGCAGTATTTT.

This clonotype was counted only a few times. The rearrangement links TRBV4-3 to TRBJ2-1; possible D gene TRBD1, 6 bases. Per the germline V gene, CDR1 is LGHNA and CDR2 is YSLEER. This CDR3 spans 16 amino acids. Between the trimmed V and J ends, which lost 3 bases and 1 base, there was a span of 13 bases. CDR3 nucleotides: TGCGCCAGCAGCCAGGGGGCCCGCGCATCCTACAATGAGCAGTTCTTC. Protein product: CASSQGARASYNEQFF.

This clonotype was seen more than once but under ten times. The chain recombines TRBV20-1 with TRBJ2-3; D is possibly TRBD1 (5 bases). In germline, CDR1 is DFQATT, CDR2 SNEGSKA (reference sequence). V was pared by 1 base and J by 1 base, with 12 bases between. This CDR3 contains 15 residues. CDR3 coding DNA: TGCAGTGCTAGAGTCGGTGCCAGGGGCACAGATACGCAGTATTTT. Its translation: CSARVGARGTDTQYF.

This clonotype was detected a few times. The chain recombines TRBV11-3 with TRBJ2-7; 11 nucleotides match TRBD2. Germline assignment: CDR1 SGHNT and CDR2 YENEEA. This CDR3 has 16 amino acids. The V and J ends lost 6 bases and 4 bases, in that order; junction bases with no gene match: 11. This CDR3 is CASRPFSGREIYEQYF. The CDR3 DNA reads as TGTGCCAGCAGGCCCTTTAGCGGGAGGGAGATTTACGAGCAGTACTTC. The full variable domain, completed using reference TRBV11-3 and TRBJ2-7, is EAGVVQSPRYKIIEKKQPVAFWCNPISGHNTLYWYLQNLGQGPELLIRYENEEAVDDSQLPKDRFSAERLKGVDSTLKIQPAELGDSAVYLCASRPFSGREIYEQYFGPGTRLTVT.

This clonotype was observed many times. The chain is built from TRBV29-1 and TRBJ2-2, with 13 bases fitting TRBD2. CDR3 length: 16 amino acids. The J segment lost 6 bases and the V segment lost 5 bases, leaving 9 bases of the junction unmatched. Germline V CDR1 and CDR2: SQVTM, ANQGSEA. CDR3 region: CSVIISGTSGAGELFF. CDR3 sequence (DNA): TGCAGCGTTATCATCTCCGGGACTAGCGGGGCCGGGGAGCTGTTTTTT.

The chain links TRBV4-3 to TRBJ2-3; 9 bases line up with TRBD1. The junction had 6 bases not matched to a gene; V was cut back by 4 bases and J by 4 bases. CDR1 is LGHNA, CDR2 YSLEER, per germline. CDR3 length: 15 residues. The CDR3 DNA is TGCGCCAGCAGCCGCGGGACAGGGAGGGCAGATACGCAGTATTTT. It specifies CASSRGTGRADTQYF.

This clonotype was detected a few times. The rearrangement uses TRBV10-3 and TRBJ2-4; tentatively, D is TRBD1 (5 bases). Germline CDR1 ENHRY, CDR2 SYGVKD. The V end lost 0 bases, the J end lost 4 bases, and 13 bases lay between the germline ends. This CDR3 region has 16 residues. In DNA, the CDR3 is TGTGCCATCAGTGAGTCCCCGCCAGGGCGGAAAAACATTCAGTACTTC. It is translated as CAISESPPGRKNIQYF.

This clonotype was recorded many times. The rearrangement links TRBV5-1 to TRBJ1-4; D might be TRBD1 (6 bases). Looked up from germline, CDR1 is SGHRS and CDR2 is YFSETQ. The CDR3 has 16 amino acids. V was shortened by 4 bases and J by 8 bases, with 21 bases between the two germline ends. The CDR3, as DNA: TGCGCCAGCAGCACCTCCCAGGGGAGGATTATGGAAAAACTGTTTTTT. It specifies CASSTSQGRIMEKLFF.

The chain has TRBV3-1 and TRBJ2-4; TRBD2 agrees at 8 bases. This CDR3 has 14 amino acids. Unmatched junction bases numbered 8, after V lost 2 bases and J lost 11 bases. Germline-derived CDR1 and CDR2 are LGHDT and YNNKEL (reference sequence). The CDR3 nucleotides read TGTGCCAGCAGCCAAACCGGGAGGGGAGCGGTTCAGTACTTC. This codes for CASSQTGRGAVQYF.

This clonotype came up many times. The J gene is TRBJ2-2, the V gene TRBV28; 8 nucleotides match TRBD2. Losses at the gene ends were 5 bases for V and 1 base for J; bases not matched to a gene: 9. Germline loops: CDR1 MDHEN, CDR2 SYDVKM. There are 17 residues in the CDR3. CDR3 coding DNA: TGTGCCAGCAGTCCACTCCTAGCGGGCCAGAACACCGGGGAGCTGTTTTTT. Translated: CASSPLLAGQNTGELFF.

The chain recombines TRBV28 with TRBJ2-7, with D tentatively TRBD1 (5 bases). Germline V gives CDR1 MDHEN, CDR2 SYDVKM. With 4 bases removed from V and 3 bases from J, the gap between germline ends came to 22 bases. The CDR3 contains 17 residues. The CDR3 here is CASSSSPGRADDYEQYF. The CDR3 nucleotides read TGTGCCAGCAGTTCCTCCCCGGGCAGGGCAGACGACTACGAGCAGTACTTC.

This clonotype was counted between two and nine times. The chain couples TRBV29-1 to TRBJ1-2; perhaps TRBD1 as D (6 bases). Trimming stripped 2 bases from V and 2 bases from J, with 12 bases between. This CDR3 contains 14 residues. Germline V CDR1 and CDR2: SQVTM, ANQGSEA. In nucleotides, the CDR3 is TGCAGCGTTGAATTGTGGGGGGCAAACTATGGCTACACCTTC. Its protein is CSVELWGANYGYTF.

The chain carries TRBV20-1 and TRBJ1-3; D unclear. V gave up 5 bases and J gave up 2 bases, with 7 bases separating them. The CDR3 extends over 12 amino acids. The germline CDR1 and CDR2 sequences are DFQATT and SNEGSKA (reference sequence). CDR3 sequence (DNA): TGCAGTGCTGCACCGGCTGGAAACACCATATATTTT. Amino acid sequence: CSAAPAGNTIYF.

This clonotype was picked up a small number of times. J is TRBJ1-5 and V is TRBV20-1; 7 bases map to TRBD1. CDR3 length: 14 amino acids. CDR1 DFQATT and CDR2 SNEGSKA come from the germline V gene (reference sequence). After removal of 1 base from V and 2 bases from J, the junction contained 2 bases not matched to a gene. The CDR3 DNA reads TGCAGTGCTAGAGTGGGGACAGGCAATCAGCCCCAGCATTTT. Its protein product is CSARVGTGNQPQHF.

There are many counts of this clonotype. The chain combines TRBV20-1 with TRBJ1-1; 7 nucleotides align to TRBD1. V lost 7 bases and J lost 4; bases outside the gene matches: 18. The CDR3 consists of 16 residues. Germline CDR1 DFQATT, CDR2 SNEGSKA (reference sequence). The CDR3 DNA reads TGCAGTGGACACTTTGACAGGGACCTATTGGCCACTGAAGCTTTCTTT. Amino acids: CSGHFDRDLLATEAFF.

This clonotype was seen a handful of times. V and J are TRBV29-1 and TRBJ2-7; tentatively, D is TRBD1 (5 bases). The CDR3 spans 14 residues. The V gene lost 6 bases and the J gene lost 1 base, with 16 bases spanning the gap. CDR1 is SQVTM and CDR2 is ANQGSEA in the germline V gene. CDR3 coding DNA: TGCAGCGTGTTGAACCAGGGTTCTTCCTACGAGCAGTACTTC. This sequence encodes CSVLNQGSSYEQYF.

This chain connects TRBV5-1 to TRBJ1-5; D gene unclear. From germline, CDR1 is SGHRS and CDR2 YFSETQ. CDR3 length: 13 residues. Trimming removed 0 bases from V and 3 bases from J, with 4 bases in between. As DNA, the CDR3 is TGCGCCAGCAGCTTGGATAACAATCAGCCCCAGCATTTT. This gives the protein CASSLDNNQPQHF.

This clonotype was recorded a few times. This chain connects TRBV9 to TRBJ2-7, with 8 bases fitting TRBD2. The CDR3 has 15 amino acids. The V gene end was trimmed by 2 bases and the J gene end by 0 bases; junction bases not matched to a gene: 4. CDR1 is SGDLS and CDR2 is YYNGEE in the germline V gene. The DNA for the CDR3 is TGTGCCAGCAGCGTGAGCGGGAGTGGCTCCTACGAGCAGTACTTC. Translation gives CASSVSGSGSYEQYF.

This clonotype has only a few counts. The rearrangement joins TRBV19 to TRBJ2-1; possible D gene TRBD2, 6 bases. The CDR3 has 13 residues. V was pared by 5 bases and J by 11 bases, with 16 bases between. Germline lookup yields CDR1 LNHDA and CDR2 SQIVND (reference sequence). CDR3 sequence (DNA): TGTGCCAGTAGTTCCGGGACTCGATATAAGCAGTTCTTC. It yields the protein CASSSGTRYKQFF.